The clone carrying this TCR beta chain came up many times. The antigen is not known. Read sequence stops 3 residues before the CDR3 end, and the germline J gene provides the missing end. V trimming: 2 bases; J trimming: 3 bases; junction bases outside the gene matches: 5. The CDR3 spans 15 residues. CDR1 and CDR2 from the germline V gene are SGHRS and YFSETQ. The sample comes from a study of T cell clonality in common variable immunodeficiency. Findings and caveats of the study: Repertoire-complication correlations in CVID were limited by patient heterogeneity. CVID subjects had higher TCRbeta clonality than healthy controls, most marked in about a third. Fewer deletions and N-nucleotide insertions were reportedly seen in common variable immunodeficiency TCR beta sequences.

Here immunoSEQ multiplex PCR was the method, and the copy in TCRdb shows in-frame clones only, minus some. This sample shows approximately 20,000 clones and no singletons; approximately 2.5% rests with the ten largest. Sequenced input: peripheral blood mononuclear cells. The genes are TRBV5-1 and TRBJ2-3; 8 positions match TRBD1. This TCR came from a human donor with common variable immunodeficiency. The CDR3 protein is CASSFTGGRTDTQYF. The part of the CDR3 DNA that was read is TGCGCCAGCAGCTTTACAGGGGGGCGGACAGATACG.